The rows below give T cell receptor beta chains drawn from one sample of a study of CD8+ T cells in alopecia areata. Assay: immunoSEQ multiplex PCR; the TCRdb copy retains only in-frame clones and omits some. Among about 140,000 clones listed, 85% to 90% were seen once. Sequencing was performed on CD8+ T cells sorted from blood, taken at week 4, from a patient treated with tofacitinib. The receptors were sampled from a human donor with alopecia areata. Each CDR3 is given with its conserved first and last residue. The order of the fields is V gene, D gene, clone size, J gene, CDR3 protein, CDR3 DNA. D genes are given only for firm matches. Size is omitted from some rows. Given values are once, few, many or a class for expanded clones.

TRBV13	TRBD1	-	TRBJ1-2	CASSFYQGEGSVYGYTF	TGTGCCAGCAGCTTTTACCAGGGGGAGGGCAGTGTCTATGGCTACACCTTC
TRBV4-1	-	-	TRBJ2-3	CASSLEGRRSSDTQYF	TGCGCCAGCAGCCTGGAGGGCAGGCGAAGCTCAGATACGCAGTATTTT
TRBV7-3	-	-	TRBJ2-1	CASRRRAVTYNEQFF	TGTGCCAGCAGGCGAAGAGCCGTCACCTACAATGAGCAGTTCTTC
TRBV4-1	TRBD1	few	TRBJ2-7	CASSNPLDRGTDEQYF	TGCGCCAGCAGTAACCCCCTGGACAGGGGAACCGACGAGCAGTACTTC
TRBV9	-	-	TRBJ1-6	CASSAQGYSPLHF	TGTGCCAGCAGCGCCCAGGGATATTCACCCCTCCACTTT
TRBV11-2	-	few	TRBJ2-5	CASSSEGRGETQYF	TGTGCCAGCAGCTCGGAGGGGAGAGGAGAGACCCAGTACTTC
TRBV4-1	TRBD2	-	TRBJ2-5	CASSQEWSGSLTGETQYF	TGCGCCAGCAGCCAAGAGTGGAGCGGGAGCTTAACTGGCGAGACCCAGTACTTC
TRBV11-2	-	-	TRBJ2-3	CASSSYPRAEGTDTQYF	TGTGCCAGCAGCTCCTACCCTAGGGCGGAGGGCACAGATACGCAGTATTTT
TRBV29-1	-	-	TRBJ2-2	CSVDCGGTGELFF	TGCAGCGTTGATTGTGGGGGCACCGGGGAGCTGTTTTTT
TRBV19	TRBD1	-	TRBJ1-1	CASSWTGRMDTEAFF	TGTGCCAGTAGCTGGACAGGGCGTATGGACACTGAAGCTTTCTTT
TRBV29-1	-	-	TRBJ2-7	CSASEGQHYEQYF	TGTTCTGCGTCGGAGGGCCAACACTACGAGCAGTACTTC
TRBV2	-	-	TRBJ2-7	CAMIGRVEYEQYF	TGTGCCATGATAGGACGGGTGGAGTACGAGCAGTACTTC
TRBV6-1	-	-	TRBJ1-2	CASSETVLPGGYTF	TGTGCCAGCAGTGAGACAGTGCTGCCGGGGGGCTACACCTTC
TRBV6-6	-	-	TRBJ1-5	CASSGQLYSNQPQHF	TGTGCCAGCAGTGGACAGCTTTATAGCAATCAGCCCCAGCATTTT
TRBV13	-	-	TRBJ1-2	CASSLDRIAHYGYTF	TGTGCCAGCAGCTTAGACCGAATAGCGCACTATGGCTACACCTTC
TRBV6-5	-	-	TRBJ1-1	CASSYNENTEAFF	TGTGCCAGCAGTTACAATGAGAACACTGAAGCTTTCTTT
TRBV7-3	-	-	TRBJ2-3	CASSFFSGDTQYF	TGTGCCAGCAGCTTTTTTTCTGGAGATACGCAGTATTTT
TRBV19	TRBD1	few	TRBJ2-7	CASSIAGTAYEQYF	TGTGCCAGTAGTATAGCGGGGACAGCCTACGAGCAGTACTTC
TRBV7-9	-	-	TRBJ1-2	CASSLEGNGYTF	TGTGCCAGCAGCCTAGAAGGGAATGGCTACACCTTC
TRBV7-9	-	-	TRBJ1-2	CASSSESNYGYTF	TGTGCCAGCAGCTCAGAAAGTAACTATGGCTACACCTTC
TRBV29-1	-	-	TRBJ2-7	CSVEDEGDGSYEQYF	TGCAGCGTTGAAGATGAGGGGGACGGCTCCTACGAGCAGTACTTC
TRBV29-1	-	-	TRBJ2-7	CSVEGLGQRYEQYF	TGCAGCGTTGAGGGTCTTGGACAGCGCTACGAGCAGTACTTC
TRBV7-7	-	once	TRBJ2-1	CASSSNGGSYNEQFF	TGTGCCAGCAGCTCCAACGGGGGTTCCTACAATGAGCAGTTCTTC
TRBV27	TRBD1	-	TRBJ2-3	CASSSLPTGSSTDTQYF	TGTGCCAGCAGTTCCCTCCCGACAGGGTCTAGCACAGATACGCAGTATTTT
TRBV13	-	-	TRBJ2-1	CASSYPEIHNEQFF	TGTGCCAGCAGCTATCCAGAGATCCACAATGAGCAGTTCTTC
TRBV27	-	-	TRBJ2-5	CASSLGAGLQETQYF	TGTGCCAGCAGTTTAGGTGCGGGACTCCAAGAGACCCAGTACTTC
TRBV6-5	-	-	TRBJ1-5	CASSPVRDSNQPQHF	TGTGCCAGCAGCCCGGTTCGGGACAGCAATCAGCCCCAGCATTTT
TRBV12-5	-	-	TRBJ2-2	CASGLDGLRGQDGELFF	TGTGCTAGTGGTTTGGACGGCCTTCGGGGGCAGGACGGGGAGCTGTTTTTT
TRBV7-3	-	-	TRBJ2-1	CASSPRGWAESYNEQFF	TGTGCCAGCAGCCCAAGGGGATGGGCAGAAAGCTACAATGAGCAGTTCTTC
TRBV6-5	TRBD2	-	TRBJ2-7	CASSLTAGAIYEQYF	TGTGCCAGCAGTTTGACAGCGGGAGCTATATACGAGCAGTACTTC
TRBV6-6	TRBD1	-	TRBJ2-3	CASSLPDRGQRDTQYF	TGTGCCAGCAGTCTACCGGACAGGGGGCAGAGAGATACGCAGTATTTT
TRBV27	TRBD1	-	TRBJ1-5	CASSGGGRSWPQHF	TGTGCCAGCAGCGGAGGGGGCCGATCATGGCCCCAGCATTTT
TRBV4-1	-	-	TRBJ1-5	CASSQVQGPLSNQPQHF	TGCGCCAGCAGCCAAGTGCAGGGCCCTCTTAGCAATCAGCCCCAGCATTTT
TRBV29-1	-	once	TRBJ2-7	CSATKQGYEQYF	TGCAGCGCTACAAAACAGGGCTACGAGCAGTACTTC
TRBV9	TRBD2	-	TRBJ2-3	CASSAPTSPREAADTQYF	TGTGCCAGCAGCGCCCCGACTAGCCCCCGAGAAGCGGCAGATACGCAGTATTTT
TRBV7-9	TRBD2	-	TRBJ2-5	CASSLIGLEAETQYF	TGTGCCAGCAGCTTAATTGGACTAGAGGCGGAGACCCAGTACTTC
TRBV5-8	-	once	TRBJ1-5	CASSLEAYSNQPQHF	TGTGCCAGCAGCTTGGAGGCGTATAGCAATCAGCCCCAGCATTTT
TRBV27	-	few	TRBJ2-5	CASRRQETQYF	TGTGCCAGCCGTAGACAAGAGACCCAGTACTTC
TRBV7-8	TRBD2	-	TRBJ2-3	CASSHRLAPGEGTDTQYF	TGTGCCAGCAGCCATCGACTAGCACCAGGAGAGGGCACAGATACGCAGTATTTT
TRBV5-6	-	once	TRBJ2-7	CASSSLESYEQYF	TGTGCCAGCAGCTCACTAGAATCCTACGAGCAGTACTTC
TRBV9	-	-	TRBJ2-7	CASSVGGVSYEQYF	TGTGCCAGCAGCGTAGGAGGGGTCTCCTACGAGCAGTACTTC